A single sample is the source of the 6 T cell receptor beta chains below, sequenced in a study of post-analysis software for immune sequencing data. Overall study results and limits: Patients showed TRBV5-6, TRBV5-1 and TRBV20-1 among about five TRBV segments more frequent than in controls.

Incorporated into the TCR beta cDNA libraries were unique molecular identifiers, which served to reduce PCR and sequencing biases. MiXCR, run by TCRdb on the PCR reads, gives a single entry per CDR3 protein. This sample yields approximately 660,000 distinct CDR3 sequences, of which 55% to 70% are seen a single time; about 10% belongs to the top ten. No antigens are known for them. Sequenced material: blood. The receptors were sampled from a girl aged 2 to 10 with multiple sclerosis.

The V and J genes are TRBV6-2 or TRBV6-3 and TRBJ1-4; perhaps TRBD1 as D (5 bases). This CDR3 contains 15 residues. Between the trimmed V and J ends, which lost 5 bases and 0 bases, there was a span of 10 bases. CDR1 MNHEY and CDR2 SVGEGT come from the germline V gene. The CDR3 here is CASSHIRATNEKLFF. Written as DNA, the CDR3 is TGTGCCAGCAGTCACATCAGGGCAACTAATGAAAAACTGTTTTTT.

This clonotype was recorded once. The rearrangement links TRBV5-6 to TRBJ2-7; no clear D. Germline assignment: CDR1 SGHDT and CDR2 YYEEEE. Trimming cost V 1 base and J 0 bases, with 8 bases left between them. This CDR3 is built from 14 residues. CDR3 DNA sequence: TGTGCCAGCAGCTTGCAGGCCCGCTCCTACGAGCAGTACTTC. It codes for CASSLQARSYEQYF.

This clonotype was detected only a few times. The chain is built from TRBV2 and TRBJ2-1; possible D gene TRBD2, 5 bases. Germline-derived CDR1 and CDR2 are SNHLY and FYNNEI. CDR3 length: 16 amino acids. V was clipped by 1 base and J by 4 bases, with 14 bases between them. The CDR3 reads CASSEDGPRGYNEQFF. CDR3 nucleotide sequence: TGTGCCAGCAGTGAAGATGGACCCCGGGGTTACAATGAGCAGTTCTTC.

This clonotype has a handful of counts. The chain has TRBV2 and TRBJ2-1; maybe TRBD1 (5 bases). The CDR3 covers 13 residues. Trimming left V 8 bases short and J 5 bases short, with 13 bases between. CDR1 and CDR2 from the germline V gene are SNHLY and FYNNEI. CDR3 DNA: TGTGCCAGCTTAGGGGCCGCGGACAATGAGCAGTTCTTC. Its translation is CASLGAADNEQFF.

J is TRBJ2-1 and V is TRBV2; TRBD2 agrees at 10 bases. CDR1 is SNHLY, CDR2 FYNNEI, per germline. Trimming at V came to 5 bases and at J to 1 base, leaving 11 bases not matched to a gene. The CDR3 has 18 residues. Written as DNA, the CDR3 is TGTGCCAGCAGTCTCCACAACCTAGCGGGAGTTTCCTACAATGAGCAGTTCTTC. Translated: CASSLHNLAGVSYNEQFF.

The rearrangement links TRBV11-2 to TRBJ2-6; D gene uncertain. The CDR3 length is 14 residues. The ends were cut back, 1 base at V and 9 bases at J, with 10 bases in the middle. Germline V gene data show CDR1 as SGHAT and CDR2 as FQNNGV. CDR3 DNA: TGTGCCAGCAGCTTAGTCGCAGGTTGCAACGTCCTGACTTTC. Protein sequence: CASSLVAGCNVLTF. The full variable domain, its missing parts supplied by reference TRBV11-2 and TRBJ2-6, is EAGVAQSPRYKIIEKRQSVAFWCNPISGHATLYWYQQILGQGPKLLIQFQNNGVVDDSQLPKDRFSAERLKGVDSTLKIQPAKLEDSAVYLCASSLVAGCNVLTFGAGSRLTVL.